This T cell receptor beta chain was recovered during a study of early T cells in non-severe SARS-CoV-2 infection. Study background: The chains were unpaired, and the sequenced material was bulk RNA from unsorted whole blood.

Molecules of cDNA were individually given unique molecular identifiers that were attached to them. TCRdb used MiXCR to reprocess the 5' RACE reads, holding one entry per CDR3 protein. The sample records 74,000 or so distinct CDR3 sequences, around 13% being singletons. This clonotype was counted between two and nine times. What it binds is unknown. Study-wide results and limits: Private and CD4 specificities were missed by VDJdb matching, which favored anti-spike CD8 responses.

Germline CDR1 and CDR2: SGHAT and FQNNGV. With 3 bases removed from V and 2 bases from J, the gap between germline ends came to 2 bases. The CDR3 is made up of 13 amino acids. The V call is TRBV11-2, the J call TRBJ2-6; D not resolved. The clonotype comes from an adult who was a healthcare worker with PCR-confirmed SARS-CoV-2 infection or an uninfected control (not recorded which). The sequenced material came from whole blood. The CDR3 DNA sequence: TGTGCCAGCAGCTTTGCTGGGGCCAACGTCCTGACTTTC. It codes for CASSFAGANVLTF.